The next 27 T cell receptor beta chains were all read from a single sample in a study of T cell repertoires in cytomegalovirus infection. TCRdb re-analysed the reads in MiXCR, keeping a single row per CDR3 protein. The sample has 480,000 or so distinct CDR3 sequences; over 9% are singletons. Sequencing was carried out using PBMCs. Source of these receptors: a human donor in good health (CMV status not recorded). Some clones in this sample may be carry-over from other donors' samples.

The sample holds many counts of this clonotype. The V call is TRBV7-2, the J call TRBJ2-7; tentative D call: TRBD2 (6 bases). CDR1 is SGHTA and CDR2 is FQGNSA in the germline V gene. The CDR3 loop spans 16 amino acids. The V and J ends lost 5 bases and 0 bases respectively, with 17 bases between them. In DNA, the CDR3 is TGTGCCAGCAGCAGCCGTAGGACCGGGAGCTCCTACGAGCAGTACTTC. Translating gives CASSSRRTGSSYEQYF.

CDR3 protein: CSARGGVYEQYF. CDR3 nucleotide sequence: TGCAGTGCTAGGGGGGGGGTCTACGAGCAGTACTTC. The chain links TRBV20-1 to TRBJ2-7, with 7 bases fitting TRBD2. The junction had 2 bases not matched to a gene; V was cut back by 3 bases and J by 3 bases. This CDR3 comprises 12 residues. Germline CDR1 is DFQATT and CDR2 is SNEGSKA (reference sequence).

This clonotype was observed many times. In DNA, the CDR3 is TGTGCCAGTAGTATCACAGGGGGTGGTAATCAGCCCCAGCATTTT. Translation: CASSITGGGNQPQHF. The J gene is TRBJ1-5, the V gene TRBV19; 8 nucleotides align to TRBD1. Trimming removed 3 bases from V and 4 bases from J; junction bases left unmatched: 5. This CDR3 comprises 15 residues. Germline V gene lookup returns CDR1 LNHDA and CDR2 SQIVND (reference sequence).

The rearrangement joins TRBV20-1 to TRBJ1-1; 9 positions agree with TRBD1. The trim removed 6 bases at V and 9 bases at J, leaving 5 bases unmatched. There are 11 residues in the CDR3. CDR1 is DFQATT and CDR2 is SNEGSKA in the germline V gene (reference sequence). For the CDR3, the DNA is TGCAGTGCCTGGGACAGGGAAAAAGCTTTCTTT. It yields the protein CSAWDREKAFF.

This clonotype was observed a few times. The chain uses TRBV30 and TRBJ2-1; D is unclear. The CDR3 sequence is 12 residues long. Germline lookup yields CDR1 GTSNPN and CDR2 SVGIG (reference sequence). Deletions cut 0 bases from V and 5 bases from J, with 5 bases between. The CDR3 protein is CAWSVRDNEQFF. The CDR3 DNA reads TGTGCCTGGAGTGTACGGGACAATGAGCAGTTCTTC.

This clonotype appeared many times. This chain connects TRBV4-1 to TRBJ2-5; TRBD2 matches 11 bases. Germline CDR1 MGHRA, CDR2 YSYEKL. V trimming: 4 bases; J trimming: 4 bases; junction bases outside the gene matches: 11. This CDR3 contains 17 residues. As DNA, the CDR3 is TGCGCCAGCAGCCCGCTCCTACTAGCGGGAGTCACAGAGACCCAGTACTTC. Translated, it gives CASSPLLLAGVTETQYF.

There are many counts of this clonotype. This chain joins TRBV12-3 or TRBV12-4 and TRBJ1-5; D not resolved. This CDR3 comprises 17 residues. V lost 1 base to trimming and J lost 0 bases, with 13 bases between them. In DNA, the CDR3 is TGTGCCAGCAGTTTAGAGATGTCATCCGATAGCAATCAGCCCCAGCATTTT. As protein: CASSLEMSSDSNQPQHF.

At least ten counts were recorded for this clonotype. The chain joins TRBV6-4 to TRBJ2-3; 8 positions agree with TRBD2. The length of the CDR3 is 15 residues. The germline V gene has CDR1 MRHNA and CDR2 SNTAGT. V lost 2 bases and J lost 3; bases outside the gene matches: 4. The CDR3 nucleotides are TGTGCCAGCAGTGACAAAGCGGGAGAGACAGATACGCAGTATTTT. Its protein product is CASSDKAGETDTQYF.

This clonotype showed up many times. The chain carries TRBV19 and TRBJ1-4, with 7 bases identical to TRBD1. V lost 5 bases and J lost 6; bases outside the gene matches: 9. This CDR3 has 15 residues. Germline V gene lookup returns CDR1 LNHDA and CDR2 SQIVND (reference sequence). This CDR3 reads CASSENRGWDEKLFF. Written as DNA, the CDR3 is TGTGCCAGTAGTGAAAACAGGGGATGGGATGAAAAACTGTTTTTT.

This clonotype was counted ten times or more. This chain uses TRBV19 with TRBJ1-2; D is unresolved. This CDR3 has 11 amino acids. Looked up from germline, CDR1 is LNHDA and CDR2 is SQIVND (reference sequence). The V end was cut by 10 bases, the J end by 8 bases, with 14 bases between. This CDR3 is CATRALGGYTF. CDR3 nucleotide sequence: TGTGCCACCCGGGCCCTTGGGGGCTACACCTTC.

This clonotype was seen a few times. The rearrangement links TRBV5-1 to TRBJ2-3; D gene uncertain. This CDR3 has 14 residues. The germline V and J ends were trimmed by 3 bases and 2 bases, with 10 bases remaining between them. Per the germline V gene, CDR1 is SGHRS and CDR2 is YFSETQ. CDR3 DNA sequence: TGCGCCAGCAGCTCAGCACTTCACACAGATACGCAGTATTTT. It translates to CASSSALHTDTQYF. Looking up the rest from reference TRBV5-1 and TRBJ2-3 gives the full variable domain: KAGVTQTPRYLIKTRGQQVTLSCSPISGHRSVSWYQQTPGQGLQFLFEYFSETQRNKGNFPGRFSGRQFSNSRSEMNVSTLELGDSALYLCASSSALHTDTQYFGPGTRLTVL.

V gene TRBV20-1 combines with J gene TRBJ2-5; D is ambiguous. The CDR3 covers 13 residues. V was cut by 7 bases and J by 4 bases, with 16 bases left in between. The germline gives CDR1 DFQATT, CDR2 SNEGSKA (reference sequence). CDR3 in amino acids: CSVPPRPGETQYF. CDR3 DNA: TGCAGTGTCCCCCCACGCCCAGGAGAGACCCAGTACTTC.

V is TRBV19 and J is TRBJ1-1, with a weak D call TRBD1 (5 bases). This CDR3 region has 16 residues. Germline CDR1 LNHDA, CDR2 SQIVND (reference sequence). The V end was cut by 1 base, the J end by 1 base, with 13 bases between. The DNA for the CDR3 is TGTGCCAGTAGTATAGCCCGGGACTCACCGAACACTGAAGCTTTCTTT. This gives the protein CASSIARDSPNTEAFF.

This clonotype has at least ten counts. CDR3 in DNA: TGTGCCAGCAGTCGACTAGCGAGTTACAATGAGCAGTTCTTC. It is translated as CASSRLASYNEQFF. V usage is TRBV12-3 or TRBV12-4 and J usage is TRBJ2-1; 8 bases are shared with TRBD2. This CDR3 has 14 residues. Unmatched junction bases numbered 4, after V lost 5 bases and J lost 4 bases.

The genes are TRBV7-2 and TRBJ1-2; D might be TRBD1 (6 bases). V lost 5 bases to trimming and J lost 7 bases, with 11 bases between them. CDR1 is SGHTA and CDR2 is FQGNSA in the germline V gene. There are 12 residues in the CDR3. The CDR3 spells CASSTQGPGYTF. The CDR3 nucleotides are TGTGCCAGCAGCACACAGGGTCCTGGCTACACCTTC.

The genes are TRBV25-1 and TRBJ1-2, with 8 bases lining up with TRBD1. Germline V gene sequence: CDR1 MGHDK, CDR2 SYGVNS. The CDR3 runs 15 residues. V trimming: 2 bases; J trimming: 2 bases; junction bases outside the gene matches: 4. The CDR3 loop is CASSEGDRGNYGYTF. The CDR3 DNA follows: TGTGCCAGCAGTGAAGGAGACAGGGGAAACTATGGCTACACCTTC.

This clonotype was counted only a few times. The V and J genes are TRBV9 and TRBJ2-3, with 12 bases identical to TRBD2. Germline V gene lookup returns CDR1 SGDLS and CDR2 YYNGEE. J gave up 4 bases and V 3 bases, and 3 bases lay outside the gene matches. The CDR3 spans 15 residues. The chain's CDR3 is CASSGLAGVSDTQYF. CDR3 sequence (DNA): TGTGCCAGCAGCGGACTAGCGGGGGTTTCAGATACGCAGTATTTT.

This clonotype came up many times. V is TRBV5-1 and J is TRBJ2-5, with TRBD1 identical over 9 bases. The germline CDR1 and CDR2 sequences are SGHRS and YFSETQ. CDR3 length equals 14 residues. The V and J ends lost 9 bases and 2 bases, in that order; junction bases with no gene match: 8. CDR3 in amino acids: CATGQGHRQETQYF. DNA of the CDR3: TGCGCCACGGGACAGGGCCATAGACAAGAGACCCAGTACTTC.

The table lists this clonotype with many counts. This chain links TRBV20-1 with TRBJ1-1, with D unclear. Between the trimmed V and J ends, which lost 7 bases and 1 base, there was a span of 13 bases. Germline CDR1 is DFQATT and CDR2 is SNEGSKA (reference sequence). The CDR3 has 13 residues. CDR3 nucleotides: TGCAGTGGCCCTGGAACCGGGAACACTGAAGCTTTCTTT. Its translation: CSGPGTGNTEAFF.

The chain combines TRBV18 with TRBJ2-7; D is undetermined. Trimming removed 3 bases from V and 1 base from J, with 16 bases in between. The germline V gene encodes CDR1 KGHSH and CDR2 LQKENI. This CDR3 comprises 16 residues. The CDR3 DNA reads TGTGCCAGCTCACCCGGACCGGCGGAAGATTCCTACGAGCAGTACTTC. It translates to CASSPGPAEDSYEQYF.

This chain connects TRBV27 to TRBJ1-5; D possibly corresponds to TRBD1 (5 bases). With 2 bases removed from V and 5 bases from J, the gap between germline ends came to 10 bases. Germline V CDR1 and CDR2: MNHEY, SMNVEV (reference sequence). CDR3 size: 14 residues. The CDR3 region has the DNA TGTGCCAGCAGTTTAGGACACTCTTATCAGCCCCAGCATTTT. Amino acids: CASSLGHSYQPQHF.

This clonotype was seen many times. V gene TRBV7-9 combines with J gene TRBJ1-4, with a weak D call TRBD1 (6 bases). Looked up from germline, CDR1 is SEHNR and CDR2 is FQNEAQ (reference sequence). Trimming removed 5 bases from V and 7 bases from J, with 17 bases in between. CDR3 length: 15 amino acids. CDR3 sequence (DNA): TGTGCCAGCAGCATTACGACAGGAGGGGGTGAAAAACTGTTTTTT. Amino acids: CASSITTGGGEKLFF.

Ten or more counts support this clonotype. The chain is built from TRBV23-1 and TRBJ2-3, with D maybe TRBD2 (7 bases). TRBV23-1 is identified as an open reading frame with a role that is uncertain. This CDR3 has 14 amino acids. V gave up 8 bases and J gave up 5 bases, with 17 bases separating them. CDR3 DNA: TGCGCCAGCCCCACGTCGGGGGGCATAGATACGCAGTATTTT. Protein: CASPTSGGIDTQYF.

This clonotype occurred once. This chain connects TRBV5-4 to TRBJ2-1, with a possible D match to TRBD2 (6 bases). The V end was cut by 1 base, the J end by 7 bases, with 15 bases between. Germline values: CDR1 SGHNT, CDR2 YYREEE (reference sequence). This CDR3 is 15 amino acids long. CDR3 coding DNA: TGTGCCAGCAGCTTGATTGGAGGGCCAGGTAATGAGCAGTTCTTC. Its translation: CASSLIGGPGNEQFF.

The rearrangement joins TRBV20-1 to TRBJ1-5; D ambiguous. Germline V gives CDR1 DFQATT, CDR2 SNEGSKA (reference sequence). The ends were cut back, 6 bases at V and 3 bases at J, with 15 bases in the middle. The CDR3 is made up of 14 amino acids. The CDR3 region has the DNA TGCAGTGCCCCCCAGGCGGGGTTCAATCAGCCCCAGCATTTT. It is translated as CSAPQAGFNQPQHF.

This clonotype appeared many times. The chain combines TRBV12-3 or TRBV12-4 with TRBJ1-2; D might be TRBD1 (6 bases). This CDR3 contains 15 residues. V was cut by 6 bases and J by 2 bases, with 16 bases left in between. The CDR3 protein is CASRLSGGGNYGYTF. In DNA, the CDR3 is TGTGCCAGCAGGTTATCGGGCGGGGGCAACTATGGCTACACCTTC.

In this sample, this clonotype turned up many times. The gene calls are TRBV6-1 and TRBJ2-1; TRBD1 aligns across 7 bases. CDR1 MNHNS and CDR2 SASEGT come from the germline V gene. J lost 8 bases, V lost 6 bases, and 7 bases had no gene match. The CDR3 runs 13 residues. CDR3 DNA: TGTGCCAGCAGCTTGGACAGGATCGATGAGCAGTTCTTC. This translates into CASSLDRIDEQFF.